The 6 T cell receptor beta chains below come from one sample, sequenced in a study of shared clonotypes between healthy human individuals. Some clones are missing from TCRdb's copy, which holds only in-frame ones; the method was immunoSEQ multiplex PCR. The data contain roughly 500,000 clones, 96% of them singletons. Sequencing used naive CD4+ T cells sorted from blood. Sample subset: CD45RA+ positively selected. These receptors came from a woman under 40 in good health.

The rearrangement links TRBV7-8 to TRBJ2-7, with 10 bases identical to TRBD2. After removal of 0 bases from V and 4 bases from J, the junction contained 6 bases not matched to a gene. Germline CDR1 SGHVS, CDR2 FQNEAQ. The CDR3 totals 16 residues. CDR3 sequence: CASSLATSGIGYEQYF. In DNA form, the CDR3 reads TGTGCCAGCAGCTTAGCCACTAGCGGGATTGGGTACGAGCAGTACTTC.

The rearrangement links TRBV12-1 to TRBJ1-1. TRBV12-1 is tagged as a pseudogene. This CDR3 has 13 residues. CDR3 loop: CASSFKGNTEAFF. In DNA form, the CDR3 reads TGTGCCAGCAGCTTTAAGGGGAACACTGAAGCTTTCTTT.

J is TRBJ1-2 and V is TRBV5-4, with 9 bases fitting TRBD1. Germline CDR1 is SGHNT and CDR2 is YYREEE (reference sequence). The CDR3 contains 16 residues. With V trimmed by 4 bases and J by 3 bases, 10 bases remained unmatched. The CDR3 DNA reads as TGTGCCAGCAGCGGAGGGGGACAGGGTGGAGACTATGGCTACACCTTC. It codes for CASSGGGQGGDYGYTF.

J is TRBJ2-5 and V is TRBV9; D is perhaps TRBD1 or TRBD2 (6 bases each). TRBJ2-7 explains the end of the DNA better; the J call may be wrong. The CDR3 loop spans 15 amino acids. The germline gives CDR1 SGDLS, CDR2 YYNGEE. The CDR3 sequence: CASSPQTGAQYEQYF. CDR3 DNA: TGTGCCAGCAGCCCCCAGACGGGGGCGCAATACGAGCAGTACTTC.

The rearrangement uses TRBV7-9 and TRBJ2-7, with D unclear. The germline V gene encodes CDR1 SEHNR and CDR2 FQNEAQ (reference sequence). This CDR3 is 16 amino acids long. Trimming removed 4 bases at V and 0 bases at J, with 16 bases between. The chain's CDR3 is CASSWPTGRTSYEQYF. In DNA, the CDR3 is TGTGCCAGCAGCTGGCCAACCGGACGGACCTCCTACGAGCAGTACTTC. Complete variable domain (other parts from reference TRBV7-9 and TRBJ2-7): DTGVSQNPRHKITKRGQNVTFRCDPISEHNRLYWYRQTLGQGPEFLTYFQNEAQLEKSRLLSDRFSAERPKGSFSTLEIQRTEQGDSAMYLCASSWPTGRTSYEQYFGPGTRLTVT.

This chain links TRBV19 with TRBJ2-5, with TRBD2 matching 16 bases. Germline-derived CDR1 and CDR2 are LNHDA and SQIVND (reference sequence). V dropped 9 bases and J dropped 11; count of bases not matched to a gene: 9. The CDR3 runs 14 residues. The CDR3 protein is CASSVGLAGGEQYF. The CDR3 nucleotides are TGTGCCAGCAGCGTGGGACTAGCGGGAGGGGAGCAGTACTTC.